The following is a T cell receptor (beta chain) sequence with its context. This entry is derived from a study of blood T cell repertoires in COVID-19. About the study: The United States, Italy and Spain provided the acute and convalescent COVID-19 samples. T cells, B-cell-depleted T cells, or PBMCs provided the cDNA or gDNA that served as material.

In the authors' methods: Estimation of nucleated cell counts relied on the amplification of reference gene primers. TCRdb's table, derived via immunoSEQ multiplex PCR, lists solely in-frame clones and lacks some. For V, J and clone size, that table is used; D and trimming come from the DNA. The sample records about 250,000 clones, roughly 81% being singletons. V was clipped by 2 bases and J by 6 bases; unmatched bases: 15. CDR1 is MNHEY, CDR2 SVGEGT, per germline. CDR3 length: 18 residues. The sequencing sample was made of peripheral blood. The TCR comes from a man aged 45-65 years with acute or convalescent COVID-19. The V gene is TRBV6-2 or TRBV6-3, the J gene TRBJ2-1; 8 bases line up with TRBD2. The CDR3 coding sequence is TGTGCCAGCAGTTACCCTTGGCGGGGGGTAAGTATAGGCAATGAGCAGTTCTTC. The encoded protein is CASSYPWRGVSIGNEQFF.